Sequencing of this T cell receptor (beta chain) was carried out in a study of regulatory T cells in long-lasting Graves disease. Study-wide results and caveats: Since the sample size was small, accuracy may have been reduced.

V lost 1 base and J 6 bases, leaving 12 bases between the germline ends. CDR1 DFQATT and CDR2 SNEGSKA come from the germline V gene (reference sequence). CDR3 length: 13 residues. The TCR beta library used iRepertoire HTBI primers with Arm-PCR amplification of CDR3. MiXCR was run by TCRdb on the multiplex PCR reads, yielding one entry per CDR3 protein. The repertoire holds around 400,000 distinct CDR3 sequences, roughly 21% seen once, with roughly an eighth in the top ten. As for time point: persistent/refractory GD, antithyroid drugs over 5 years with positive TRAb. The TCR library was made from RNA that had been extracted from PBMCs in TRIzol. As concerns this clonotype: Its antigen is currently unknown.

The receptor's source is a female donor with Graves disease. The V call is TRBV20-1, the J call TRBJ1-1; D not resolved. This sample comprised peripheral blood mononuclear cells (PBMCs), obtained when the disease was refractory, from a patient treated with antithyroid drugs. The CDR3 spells CSARGEVPAEAFF. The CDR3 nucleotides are TGCAGTGCTAGAGGGGAGGTACCCGCTGAAGCTTTCTTT.